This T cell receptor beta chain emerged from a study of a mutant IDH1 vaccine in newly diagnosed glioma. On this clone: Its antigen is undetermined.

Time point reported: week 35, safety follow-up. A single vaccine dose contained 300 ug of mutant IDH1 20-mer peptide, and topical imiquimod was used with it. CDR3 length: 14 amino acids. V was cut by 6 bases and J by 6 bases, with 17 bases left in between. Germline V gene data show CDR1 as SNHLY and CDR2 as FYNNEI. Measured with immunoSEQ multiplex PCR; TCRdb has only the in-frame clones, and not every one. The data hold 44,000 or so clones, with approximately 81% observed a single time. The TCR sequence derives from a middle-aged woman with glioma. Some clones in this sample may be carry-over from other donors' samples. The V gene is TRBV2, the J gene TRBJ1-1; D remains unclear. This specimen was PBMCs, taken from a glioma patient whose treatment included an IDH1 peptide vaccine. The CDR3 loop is CASRAGGRYPEAFF. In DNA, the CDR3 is TGTGCCAGCAGGGCTGGTGGACGGTACCCTGAAGCTTTCTTT.